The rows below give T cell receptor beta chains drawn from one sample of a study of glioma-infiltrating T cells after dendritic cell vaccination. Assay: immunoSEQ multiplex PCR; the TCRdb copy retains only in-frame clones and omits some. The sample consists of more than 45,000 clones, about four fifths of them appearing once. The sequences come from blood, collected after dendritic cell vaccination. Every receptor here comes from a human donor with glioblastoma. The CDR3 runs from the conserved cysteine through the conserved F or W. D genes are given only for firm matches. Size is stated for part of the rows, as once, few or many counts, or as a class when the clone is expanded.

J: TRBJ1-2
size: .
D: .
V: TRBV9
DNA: TGTGCCAGCAGCGTAGCTCCGCGTCCCACCTTC
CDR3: CASSVAPRPTF

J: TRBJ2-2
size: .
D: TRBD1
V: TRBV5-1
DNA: TGCGCCAGCAGCGTCCTGACAGGGGAAGGCACCGGGGAGCTGTTTTTT
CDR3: CASSVLTGEGTGELFF

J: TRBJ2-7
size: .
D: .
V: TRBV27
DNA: TGTGCCAGCAGTTTGTCGGGACACAGCTCCTACGAGCAGTACTTC
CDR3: CASSLSGHSSYEQYF

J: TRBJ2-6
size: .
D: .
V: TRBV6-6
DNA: TGTGCCAGCATTACAGCCTCTGGGGCCAACGTCCTGACTTTC
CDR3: CASITASGANVLTF

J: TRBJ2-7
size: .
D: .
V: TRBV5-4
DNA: TGTGCCAGCAGCCCTCTGTCGGGGAACGCCGAGCAGTACTTC
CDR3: CASSPLSGNAEQYF

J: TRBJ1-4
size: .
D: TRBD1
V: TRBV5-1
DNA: TGCGCCAGCAGCACCGGTGGGGGACAGGCTGGAGAAAAACTGTTTTTT
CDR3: CASSTGGGQAGEKLFF

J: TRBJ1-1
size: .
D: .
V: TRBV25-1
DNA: TGTGCCAGCCAGGGGATGGGGATGTGGAACACTGAAGCTTTCTTT
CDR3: CASQGMGMWNTEAFF

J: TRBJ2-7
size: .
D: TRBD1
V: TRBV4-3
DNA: TGCGCCAGCAGCGCCCGGACAGGGAATGTCAACGAGCAGTACTTC
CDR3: CASSARTGNVNEQYF

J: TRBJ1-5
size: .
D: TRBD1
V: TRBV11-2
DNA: TGTGCCAGCAGCGACGACAGAAAAGGGGGCGATAGCAATCAGCCCCAGCATTTT
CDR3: CASSDDRKGGDSNQPQHF

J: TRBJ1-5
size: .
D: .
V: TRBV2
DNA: TGTGCCAGCAGCCGGTCTAGGGGGACCAGGCCCCAGCATTTT
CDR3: CASSRSRGTRPQHF

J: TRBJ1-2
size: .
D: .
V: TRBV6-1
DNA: TGTGCTGGGAGTGGATCTGTTTCGATATACACCTTC
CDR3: CAGSGSVSIYTF

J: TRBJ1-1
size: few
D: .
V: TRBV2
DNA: TGTGCCAGCAGAAGCGAGGACAGTGAAGCTTTCTTT
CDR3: CASRSEDSEAFF

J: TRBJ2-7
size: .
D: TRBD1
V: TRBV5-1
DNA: TGCGCCAGCAGCTTCGGACAGGGAGAGCTCTACGAGCAGTACTTC
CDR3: CASSFGQGELYEQYF

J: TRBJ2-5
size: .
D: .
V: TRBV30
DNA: TGTGCCTGGAGTGTACAGGCGGATAAAGAGACCCAGTACTTC
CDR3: CAWSVQADKETQYF

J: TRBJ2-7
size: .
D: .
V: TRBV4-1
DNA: TGCGCCAGCAGCTCCTATGGGCCAAGCTCCTACGAGCAGTACTTC
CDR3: CASSSYGPSSYEQYF

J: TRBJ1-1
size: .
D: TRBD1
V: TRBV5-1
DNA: TGCGCCAGCAGCTTCTTGGACAGGGCAAATGAAGCTTTCTTT
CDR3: CASSFLDRANEAFF

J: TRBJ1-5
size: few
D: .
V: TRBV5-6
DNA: TGTGCCAGCAGCTTGGGACAGCGCCCCAATCAGCCCCAGCATTTT
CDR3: CASSLGQRPNQPQHF

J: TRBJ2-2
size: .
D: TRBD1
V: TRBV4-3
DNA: TGCGCCAGCAGCCCCGGGACAGGGTTATCCGGGGAGCTGTTTTTT
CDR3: CASSPGTGLSGELFF

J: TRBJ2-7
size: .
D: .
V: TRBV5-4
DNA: TGTGCCAGCAGCCTAGGGACTGCCTTCTCCTACGAGCAGTACTTC
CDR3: CASSLGTAFSYEQYF

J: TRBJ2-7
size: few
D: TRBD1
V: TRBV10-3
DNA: TGTGCCATCAGACCGACAGGGGGCCGGAACGAGCAGTACTTC
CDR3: CAIRPTGGRNEQYF

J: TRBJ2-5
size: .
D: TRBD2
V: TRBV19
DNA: TGTGCCAGTAGTTCCACCGGGACTAGCGGGGAGACCCAGTACTTC
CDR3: CASSSTGTSGETQYF

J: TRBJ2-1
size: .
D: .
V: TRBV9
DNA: TGTGCCAGCAGCGCCAGCCTAGTGGGTACCTACAATGAGCAGTTCTTC
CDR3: CASSASLVGTYNEQFF

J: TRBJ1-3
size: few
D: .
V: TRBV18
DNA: TGTGCCAGCTCACCAACGGGTCCCCCTGGAAACACCATATATTTT
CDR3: CASSPTGPPGNTIYF

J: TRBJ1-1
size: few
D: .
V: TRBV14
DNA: TGTGCCAGCAGCCCCCGAGGCCATCTCATGAACACTGAAGCTTTCTTT
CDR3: CASSPRGHLMNTEAFF

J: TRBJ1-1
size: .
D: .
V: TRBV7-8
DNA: TGTGCCAGCAGCTCGTCGGGGTTAGTCCCGAACACTGAAGCTTTCTTT
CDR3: CASSSSGLVPNTEAFF